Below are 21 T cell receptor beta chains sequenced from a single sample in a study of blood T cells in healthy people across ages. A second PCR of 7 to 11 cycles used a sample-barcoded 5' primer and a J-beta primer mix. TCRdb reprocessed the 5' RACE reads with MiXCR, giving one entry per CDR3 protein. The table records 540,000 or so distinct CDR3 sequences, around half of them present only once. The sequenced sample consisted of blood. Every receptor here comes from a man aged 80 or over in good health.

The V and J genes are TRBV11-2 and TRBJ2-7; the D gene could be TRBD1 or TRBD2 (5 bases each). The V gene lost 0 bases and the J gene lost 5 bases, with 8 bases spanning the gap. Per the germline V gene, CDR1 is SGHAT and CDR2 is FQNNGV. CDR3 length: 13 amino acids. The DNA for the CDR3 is TGTGCCAGCAGCTTAGATGGGGGAAACGAGCAGTACTTC. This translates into CASSLDGGNEQYF.

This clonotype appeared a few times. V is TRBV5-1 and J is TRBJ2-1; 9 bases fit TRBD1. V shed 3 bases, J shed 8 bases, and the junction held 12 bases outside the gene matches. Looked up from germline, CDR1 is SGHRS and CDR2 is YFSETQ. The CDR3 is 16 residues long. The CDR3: CASSSIQGAEFDEQFF. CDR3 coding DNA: TGCGCCAGCAGCTCGATACAGGGGGCCGAATTCGATGAGCAGTTCTTC.

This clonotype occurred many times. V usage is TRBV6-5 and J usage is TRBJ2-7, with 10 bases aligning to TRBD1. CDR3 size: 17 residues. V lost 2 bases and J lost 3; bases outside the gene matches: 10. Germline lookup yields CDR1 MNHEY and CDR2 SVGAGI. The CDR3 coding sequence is TGTGCCAGCAGTTACGGATTCCCGGGACAGGGGAACTACGAGCAGTACTTC. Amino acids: CASSYGFPGQGNYEQYF.

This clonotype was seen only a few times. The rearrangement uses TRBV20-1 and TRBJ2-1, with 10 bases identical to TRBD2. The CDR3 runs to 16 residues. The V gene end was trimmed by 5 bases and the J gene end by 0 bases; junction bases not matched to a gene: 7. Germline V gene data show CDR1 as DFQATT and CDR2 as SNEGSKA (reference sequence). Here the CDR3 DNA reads TGCAGTGCTTCAGTTCCTAGCGGGGGCTCCTACAATGAGCAGTTCTTC. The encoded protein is CSASVPSGGSYNEQFF.

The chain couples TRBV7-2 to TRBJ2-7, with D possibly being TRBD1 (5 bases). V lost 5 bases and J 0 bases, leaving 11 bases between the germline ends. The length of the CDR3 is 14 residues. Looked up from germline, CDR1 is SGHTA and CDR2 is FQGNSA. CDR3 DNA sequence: TGTGCCAGCAGCCCCCAAAGGGGCTCCTACGAGCAGTACTTC. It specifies CASSPQRGSYEQYF. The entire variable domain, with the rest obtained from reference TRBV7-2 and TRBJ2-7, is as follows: GAGVSQSPSNKVTEKGKDVELRCDPISGHTALYWYRQSLGQGLEFLIYFQGNSAPDKSGLPSDRFSAERTGGSVSTLTIQRTQQEDSAVYLCASSPQRGSYEQYFGPGTRLTVT.

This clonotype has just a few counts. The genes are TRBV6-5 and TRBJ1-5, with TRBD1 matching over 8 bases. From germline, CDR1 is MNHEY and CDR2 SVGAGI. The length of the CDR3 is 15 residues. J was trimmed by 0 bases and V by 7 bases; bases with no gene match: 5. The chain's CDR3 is CASKKTGDSNQPQHF. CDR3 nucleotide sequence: TGTGCCAGCAAAAAGACAGGGGATAGCAATCAGCCCCAGCATTTT.

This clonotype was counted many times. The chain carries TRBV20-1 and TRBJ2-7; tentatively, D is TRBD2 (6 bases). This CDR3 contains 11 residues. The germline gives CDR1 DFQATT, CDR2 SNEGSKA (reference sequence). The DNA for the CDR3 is TGCGGGACTTTTAGCTCCTACGAGCAGTACTTC. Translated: CGTFSSYEQYF.

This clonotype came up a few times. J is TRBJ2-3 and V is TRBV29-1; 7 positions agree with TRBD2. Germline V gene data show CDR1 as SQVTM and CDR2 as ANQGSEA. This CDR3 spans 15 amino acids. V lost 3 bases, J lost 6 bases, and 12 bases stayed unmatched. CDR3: CSVEGGEGRLDTQYF. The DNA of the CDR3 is TGCAGCGTTGAGGGAGGGGAGGGCCGACTGGATACGCAGTATTTT.

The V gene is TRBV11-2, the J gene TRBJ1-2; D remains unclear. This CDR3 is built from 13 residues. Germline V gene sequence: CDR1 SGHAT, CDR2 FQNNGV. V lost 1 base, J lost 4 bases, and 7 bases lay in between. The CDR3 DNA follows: TGTGCCAGCAGCTTAGCCGCGGGCTATGGCTACACCTTC. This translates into CASSLAAGYGYTF.

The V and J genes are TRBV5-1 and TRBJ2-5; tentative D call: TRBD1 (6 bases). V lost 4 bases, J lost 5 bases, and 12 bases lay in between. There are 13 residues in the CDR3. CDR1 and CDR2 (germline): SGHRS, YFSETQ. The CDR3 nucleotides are TGCGCCAGCAGCAAGGACAGAGGGGAGACCCAGTACTTC. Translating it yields CASSKDRGETQYF.

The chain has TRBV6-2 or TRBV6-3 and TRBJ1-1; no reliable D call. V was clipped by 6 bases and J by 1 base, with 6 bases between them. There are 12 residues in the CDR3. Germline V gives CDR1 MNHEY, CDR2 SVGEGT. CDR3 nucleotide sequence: TGTGCCAGCAGCCAGAGGAACACTGAAGCTTTCTTT. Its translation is CASSQRNTEAFF.

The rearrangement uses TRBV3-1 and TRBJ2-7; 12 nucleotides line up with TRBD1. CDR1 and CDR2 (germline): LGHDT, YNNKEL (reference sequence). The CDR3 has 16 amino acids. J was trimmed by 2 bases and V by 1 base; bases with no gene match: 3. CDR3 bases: TGTGCCAGCAGCCAAGGGGACAGGGGGCGCACCTACGAGCAGTACTTC. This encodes CASSQGDRGRTYEQYF.

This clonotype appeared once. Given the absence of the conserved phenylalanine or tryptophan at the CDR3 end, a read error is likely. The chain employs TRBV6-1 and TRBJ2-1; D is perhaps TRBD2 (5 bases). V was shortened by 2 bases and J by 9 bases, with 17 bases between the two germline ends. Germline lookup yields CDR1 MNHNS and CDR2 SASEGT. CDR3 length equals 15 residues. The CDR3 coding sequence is TGTGCCAGCAGTGAACTAGCAGGAGACTCCGGTGAGCAGTTCTTA. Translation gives CASSELAGDSGEQFL.

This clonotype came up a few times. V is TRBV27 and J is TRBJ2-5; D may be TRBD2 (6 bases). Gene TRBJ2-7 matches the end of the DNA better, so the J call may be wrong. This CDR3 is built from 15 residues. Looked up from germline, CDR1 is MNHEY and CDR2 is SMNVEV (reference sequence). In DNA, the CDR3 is TGTGCCAGCAGTTTGGGGAGGATAGGGAGTTACGAGCAGTACTTC. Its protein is CASSLGRIGSYEQYF.

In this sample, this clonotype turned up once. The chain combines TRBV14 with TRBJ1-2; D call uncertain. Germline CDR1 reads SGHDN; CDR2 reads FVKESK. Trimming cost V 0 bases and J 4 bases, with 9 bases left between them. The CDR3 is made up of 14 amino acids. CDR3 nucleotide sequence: TGTGCCAGCAGCCAAGACTGGTCCGGCTATGGCTACACCTTC. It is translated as CASSQDWSGYGYTF.

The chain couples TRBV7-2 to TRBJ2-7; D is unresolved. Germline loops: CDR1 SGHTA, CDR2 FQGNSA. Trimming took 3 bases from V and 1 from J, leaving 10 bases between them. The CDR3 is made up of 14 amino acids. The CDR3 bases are TGTGCCAGCAGCTTCCAAGGATATTCCTACGAGCAGTACTTC. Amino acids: CASSFQGYSYEQYF.

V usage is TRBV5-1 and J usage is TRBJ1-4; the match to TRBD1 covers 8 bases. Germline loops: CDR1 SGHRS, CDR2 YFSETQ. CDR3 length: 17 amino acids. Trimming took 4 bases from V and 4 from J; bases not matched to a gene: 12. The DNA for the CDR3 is TGCGCCAGCAGCACCTCGGGACAGGTCCTAAATAATGAAAAACTGTTTTTT. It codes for CASSTSGQVLNNEKLFF.

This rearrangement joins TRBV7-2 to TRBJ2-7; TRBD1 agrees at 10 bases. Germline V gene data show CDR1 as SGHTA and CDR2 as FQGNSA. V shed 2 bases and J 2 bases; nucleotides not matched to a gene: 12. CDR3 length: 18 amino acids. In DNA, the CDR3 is TGTGCCAGCAGCTTAAGCAGTTCGGGGACAGGGGTCGCCTACGAGCAGTACTTC. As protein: CASSLSSSGTGVAYEQYF. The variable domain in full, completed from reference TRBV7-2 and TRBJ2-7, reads GAGVSQSPSNKVTEKGKDVELRCDPISGHTALYWYRQSLGQGLEFLIYFQGNSAPDKSGLPSDRFSAERTGGSVSTLTIQRTQQEDSAVYLCASSLSSSGTGVAYEQYFGPGTRLTVT.

This CDR3 reads CASSLTQLTGYDEQYF. CDR3 sequence (DNA): TGTGCCAGCAGCTTAACCCAACTGACAGGGTATGACGAGCAGTACTTC. V is TRBV7-2 and J is TRBJ2-7, with TRBD1 identical over 7 bases. CDR1 SGHTA and CDR2 FQGNSA come from the germline V gene. The CDR3 totals 16 residues. J lost 5 bases, V lost 2 bases, and 12 bases had no gene match.

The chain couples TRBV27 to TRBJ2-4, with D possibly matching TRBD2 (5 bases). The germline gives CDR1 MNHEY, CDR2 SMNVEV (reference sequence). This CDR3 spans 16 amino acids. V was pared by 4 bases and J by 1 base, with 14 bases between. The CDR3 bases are TGTGCCAGCAGTTATAGGGCCTCGGGGGCCAAAAACATTCAGTACTTC. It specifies CASSYRASGAKNIQYF.

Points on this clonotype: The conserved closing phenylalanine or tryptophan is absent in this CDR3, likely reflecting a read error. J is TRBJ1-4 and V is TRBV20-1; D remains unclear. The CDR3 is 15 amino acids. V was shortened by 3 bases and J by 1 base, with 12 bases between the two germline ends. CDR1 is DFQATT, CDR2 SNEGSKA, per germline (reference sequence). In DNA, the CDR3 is TGCAGTGCTAGTGTCGACTTCGAAACTAATGAAAAACTGTTTGTT. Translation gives CSASVDFETNEKLFV.